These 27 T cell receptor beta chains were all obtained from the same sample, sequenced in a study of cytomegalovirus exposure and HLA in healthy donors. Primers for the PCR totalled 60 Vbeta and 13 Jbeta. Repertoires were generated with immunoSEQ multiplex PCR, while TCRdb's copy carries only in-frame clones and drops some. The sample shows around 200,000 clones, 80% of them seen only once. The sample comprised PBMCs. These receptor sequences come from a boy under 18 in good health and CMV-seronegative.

The CDR3 reads CASSSGLAVYNEQFF. For the CDR3, the DNA is TGTGCCAGTAGTTCGGGACTAGCGGTCTACAATGAGCAGTTCTTC. The chain carries TRBV19 and TRBJ2-1; 11 bases fit TRBD2. Germline CDR1 LNHDA, CDR2 SQIVND (reference sequence). The CDR3 covers 15 residues. V lost 5 bases to trimming and J lost 3 bases; unmatched junction nucleotides: 3.

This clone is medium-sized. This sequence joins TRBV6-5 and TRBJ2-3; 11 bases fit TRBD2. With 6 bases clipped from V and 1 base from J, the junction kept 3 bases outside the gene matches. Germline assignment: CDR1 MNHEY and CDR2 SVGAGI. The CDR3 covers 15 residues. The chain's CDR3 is CASRLGLAGTDTQYF. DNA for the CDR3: TGTGCCAGCAGGCTGGGACTAGCGGGCACAGATACGCAGTATTTT.

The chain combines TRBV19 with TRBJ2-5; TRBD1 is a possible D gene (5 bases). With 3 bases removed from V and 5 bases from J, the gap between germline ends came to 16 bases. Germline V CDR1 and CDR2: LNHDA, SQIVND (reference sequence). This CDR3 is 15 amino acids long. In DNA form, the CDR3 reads TGTGCCAGTAGTATGGGGCCTCTCGCAGAGGAGACCCAGTACTTC. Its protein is CASSMGPLAEETQYF. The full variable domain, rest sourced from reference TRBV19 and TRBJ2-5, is DGGITQSPKYLFRKEGQNVTLSCEQNLNHDAMYWYRQDPGQGLRLIYYSQIVNDFQKGDIAEGYSVSREKKESFPLTVTSAQKNPTAFYLCASSMGPLAEETQYFGPGTRLLVL.

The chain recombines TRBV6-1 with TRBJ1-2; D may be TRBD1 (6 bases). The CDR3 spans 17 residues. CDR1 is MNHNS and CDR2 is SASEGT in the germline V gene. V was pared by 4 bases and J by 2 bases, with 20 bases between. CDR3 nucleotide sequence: TGTGCCAGCAGTGGCCCCGGGACACCCCTTCTCAACTATGGCTACACCTTC. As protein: CASSGPGTPLLNYGYTF.

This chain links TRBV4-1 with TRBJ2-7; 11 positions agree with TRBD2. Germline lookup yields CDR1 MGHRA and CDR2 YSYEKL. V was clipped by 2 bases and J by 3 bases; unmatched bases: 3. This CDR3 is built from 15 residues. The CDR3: CASSQPTSGIYEQYF. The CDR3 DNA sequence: TGCGCCAGCAGCCAACCGACTAGCGGGATCTACGAGCAGTACTTC.

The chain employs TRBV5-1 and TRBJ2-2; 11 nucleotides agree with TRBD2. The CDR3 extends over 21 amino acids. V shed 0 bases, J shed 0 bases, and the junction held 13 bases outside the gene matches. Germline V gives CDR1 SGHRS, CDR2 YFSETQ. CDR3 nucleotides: TGCGCCAGCAGCTTGGTCCTAGCGGGGGGCAACCTATTATCGAACACCGGGGAGCTGTTTTTT. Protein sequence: CASSLVLAGGNLLSNTGELFF. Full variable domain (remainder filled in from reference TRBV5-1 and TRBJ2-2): KAGVTQTPRYLIKTRGQQVTLSCSPISGHRSVSWYQQTPGQGLQFLFEYFSETQRNKGNFPGRFSGRQFSNSRSEMNVSTLELGDSALYLCASSLVLAGGNLLSNTGELFFGEGSRLTVL.

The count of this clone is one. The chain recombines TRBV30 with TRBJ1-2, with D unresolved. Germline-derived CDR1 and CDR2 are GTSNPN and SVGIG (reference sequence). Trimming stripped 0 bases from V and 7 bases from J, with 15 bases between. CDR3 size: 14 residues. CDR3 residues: CAWSVIMRSGGYTF. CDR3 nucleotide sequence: TGTGCCTGGAGTGTTATTATGAGAAGCGGTGGCTACACCTTC.

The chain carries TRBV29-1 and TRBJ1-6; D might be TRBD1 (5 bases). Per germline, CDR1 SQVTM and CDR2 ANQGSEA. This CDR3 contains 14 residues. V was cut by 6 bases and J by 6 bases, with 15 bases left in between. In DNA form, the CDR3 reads TGCAGCGTCGCCACGGACACCGGTAATTCACCCCTCCACTTT. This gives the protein CSVATDTGNSPLHF.

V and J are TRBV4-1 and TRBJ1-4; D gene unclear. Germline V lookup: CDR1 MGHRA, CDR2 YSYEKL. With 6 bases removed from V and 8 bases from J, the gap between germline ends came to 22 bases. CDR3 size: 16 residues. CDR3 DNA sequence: TGCGCCAGCAGAGAGTCCCGCGTCCAGTCGGGGGAAAAACTGTTTTTT. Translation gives CASRESRVQSGEKLFF.

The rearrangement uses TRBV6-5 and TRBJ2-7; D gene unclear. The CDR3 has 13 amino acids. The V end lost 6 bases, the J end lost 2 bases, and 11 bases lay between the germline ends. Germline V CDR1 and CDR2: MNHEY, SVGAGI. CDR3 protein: CASREIGAYEQYF. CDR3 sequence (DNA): TGTGCCAGCAGAGAAATAGGAGCCTACGAGCAGTACTTC.

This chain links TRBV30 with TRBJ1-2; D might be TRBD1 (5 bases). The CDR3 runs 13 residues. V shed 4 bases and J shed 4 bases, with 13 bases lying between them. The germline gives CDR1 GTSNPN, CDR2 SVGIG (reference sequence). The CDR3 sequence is CAWKRGWFYGYTF. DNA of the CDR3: TGTGCCTGGAAGCGGGGCTGGTTCTATGGCTACACCTTC. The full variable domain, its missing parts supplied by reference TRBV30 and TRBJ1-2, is SQTIHQWPATLVQPVGSPLSLECTVEGTSNPNLYWYRQAAGRGLQLLFYSVGIGQISSEVPQNLSASRPQDRQFILSSKKLLLSDSGFYLCAWKRGWFYGYTFGSGTRLTVV.

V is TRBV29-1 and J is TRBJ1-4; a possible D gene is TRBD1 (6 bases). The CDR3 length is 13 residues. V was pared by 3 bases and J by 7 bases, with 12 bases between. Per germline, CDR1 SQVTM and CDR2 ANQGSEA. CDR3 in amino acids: CSVDPGAGEKLFF. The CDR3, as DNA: TGCAGCGTTGATCCAGGGGCGGGTGAAAAACTGTTTTTT.

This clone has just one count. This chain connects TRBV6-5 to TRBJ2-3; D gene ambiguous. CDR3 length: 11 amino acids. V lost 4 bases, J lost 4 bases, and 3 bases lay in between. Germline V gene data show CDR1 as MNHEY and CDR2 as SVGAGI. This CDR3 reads CASSSPDTQYF. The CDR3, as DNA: TGTGCCAGCAGTTCTCCAGATACGCAGTATTTT.

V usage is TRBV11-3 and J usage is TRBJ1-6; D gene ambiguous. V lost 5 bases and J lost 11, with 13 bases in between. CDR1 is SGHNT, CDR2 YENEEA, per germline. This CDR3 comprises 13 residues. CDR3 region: CASSLKFGAPLHF. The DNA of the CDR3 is TGTGCCAGCAGCCTCAAGTTCGGGGCACCCCTCCACTTT. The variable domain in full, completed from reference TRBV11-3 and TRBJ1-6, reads EAGVVQSPRYKIIEKKQPVAFWCNPISGHNTLYWYLQNLGQGPELLIRYENEEAVDDSQLPKDRFSAERLKGVDSTLKIQPAELGDSAVYLCASSLKFGAPLHFGNGTRLTVT.

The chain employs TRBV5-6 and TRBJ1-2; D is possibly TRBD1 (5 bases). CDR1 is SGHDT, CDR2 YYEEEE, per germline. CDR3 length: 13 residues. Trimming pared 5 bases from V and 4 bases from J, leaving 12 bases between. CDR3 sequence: CASRGPRTYGYTF. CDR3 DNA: TGTGCCAGCAGGGGGCCCAGGACCTATGGCTACACCTTC.

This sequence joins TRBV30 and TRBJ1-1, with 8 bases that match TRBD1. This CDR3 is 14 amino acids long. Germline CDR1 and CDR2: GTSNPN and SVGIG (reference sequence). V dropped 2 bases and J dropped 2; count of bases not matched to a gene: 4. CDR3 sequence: CAWSLGQGNTEAFF. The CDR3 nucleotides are TGTGCCTGGAGTTTAGGACAGGGTAACACTGAAGCTTTCTTT.

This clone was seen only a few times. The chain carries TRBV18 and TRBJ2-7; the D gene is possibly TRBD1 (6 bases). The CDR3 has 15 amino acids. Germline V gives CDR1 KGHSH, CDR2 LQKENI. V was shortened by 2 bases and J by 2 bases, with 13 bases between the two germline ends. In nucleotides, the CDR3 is TGTGCCAGCTCACCAAGAGGGCAGGGGACCTACGAGCAGTACTTC. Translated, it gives CASSPRGQGTYEQYF.

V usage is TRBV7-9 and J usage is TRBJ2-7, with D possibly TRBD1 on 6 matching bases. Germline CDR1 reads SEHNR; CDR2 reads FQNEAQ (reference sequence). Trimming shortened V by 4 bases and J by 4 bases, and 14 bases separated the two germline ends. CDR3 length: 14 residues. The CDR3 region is CASSSTGITYEQYF. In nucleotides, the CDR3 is TGTGCCAGCAGCTCTACAGGGATCACTTACGAGCAGTACTTC.

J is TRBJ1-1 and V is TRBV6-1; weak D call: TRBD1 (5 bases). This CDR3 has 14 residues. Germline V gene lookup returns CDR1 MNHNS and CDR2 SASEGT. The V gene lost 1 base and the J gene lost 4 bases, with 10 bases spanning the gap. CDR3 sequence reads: CASSEGAGITEAFF. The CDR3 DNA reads TGTGCCAGCAGTGAAGGTGCAGGGATCACTGAAGCTTTCTTT.

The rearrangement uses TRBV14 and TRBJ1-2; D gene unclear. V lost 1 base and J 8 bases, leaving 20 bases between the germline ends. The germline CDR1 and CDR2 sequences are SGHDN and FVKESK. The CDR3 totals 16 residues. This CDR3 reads CASSQGTVSSFRGYTF. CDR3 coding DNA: TGTGCCAGCAGCCAAGGGACTGTATCCTCTTTTCGGGGCTACACCTTC.

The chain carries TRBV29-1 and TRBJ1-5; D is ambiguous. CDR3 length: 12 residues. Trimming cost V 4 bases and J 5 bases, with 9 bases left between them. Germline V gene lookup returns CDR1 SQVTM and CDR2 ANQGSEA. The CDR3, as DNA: TGCAGCGTTGCCAGTACCGATCAGCCCCAGCATTTT. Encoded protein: CSVASTDQPQHF.

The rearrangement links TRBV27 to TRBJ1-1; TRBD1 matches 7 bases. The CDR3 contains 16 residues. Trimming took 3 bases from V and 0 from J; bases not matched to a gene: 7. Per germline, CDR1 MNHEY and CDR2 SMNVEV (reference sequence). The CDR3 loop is CASSLRGPTMNTEAFF. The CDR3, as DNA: TGTGCCAGCAGTTTGAGGGGGCCCACCATGAACACTGAAGCTTTCTTT.

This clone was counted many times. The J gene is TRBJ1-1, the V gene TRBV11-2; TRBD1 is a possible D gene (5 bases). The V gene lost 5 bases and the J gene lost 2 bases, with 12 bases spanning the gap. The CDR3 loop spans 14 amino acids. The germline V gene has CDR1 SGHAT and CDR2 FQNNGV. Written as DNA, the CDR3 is TGTGCCAGCAGCCTGGGACTGGGAAACACTGAAGCTTTCTTT. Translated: CASSLGLGNTEAFF.

The DNA for the CDR3 is TGTGCCAGCAGCCTTACGGGGGGGAACACTGAAGCTTTCTTT. It encodes CASSLTGGNTEAFF. The chain has TRBV11-3 and TRBJ1-1; D might be TRBD1 (5 bases). Germline CDR1 SGHNT, CDR2 YENEEA. V gave up 5 bases and J gave up 1 base, with 11 bases separating them. The CDR3 runs 14 residues.

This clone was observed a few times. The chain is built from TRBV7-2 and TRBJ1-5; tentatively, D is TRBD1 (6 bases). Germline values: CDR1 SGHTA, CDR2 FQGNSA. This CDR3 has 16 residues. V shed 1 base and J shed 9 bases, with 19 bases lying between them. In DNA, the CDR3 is TGTGCCAGCAGCTTAGAAGGGGCGACAGGTGGGCGGCCCCAGCATTTT. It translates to CASSLEGATGGRPQHF.

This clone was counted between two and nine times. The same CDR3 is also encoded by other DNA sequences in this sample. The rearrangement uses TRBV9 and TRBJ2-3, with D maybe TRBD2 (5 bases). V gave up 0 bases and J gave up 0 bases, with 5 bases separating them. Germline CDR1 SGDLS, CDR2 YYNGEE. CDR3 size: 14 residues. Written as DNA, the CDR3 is TGTGCCAGCAGCGTAGGCGGGAGCACAGATACGCAGTATTTT. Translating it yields CASSVGGSTDTQYF.

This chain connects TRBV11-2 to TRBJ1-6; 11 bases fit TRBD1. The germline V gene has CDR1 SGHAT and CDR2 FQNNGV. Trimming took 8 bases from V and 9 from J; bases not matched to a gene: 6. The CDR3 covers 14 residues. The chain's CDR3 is CASDSGTGGSPLHF. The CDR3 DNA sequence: TGTGCCAGCGACTCCGGGACAGGGGGTTCACCCCTCCACTTT.